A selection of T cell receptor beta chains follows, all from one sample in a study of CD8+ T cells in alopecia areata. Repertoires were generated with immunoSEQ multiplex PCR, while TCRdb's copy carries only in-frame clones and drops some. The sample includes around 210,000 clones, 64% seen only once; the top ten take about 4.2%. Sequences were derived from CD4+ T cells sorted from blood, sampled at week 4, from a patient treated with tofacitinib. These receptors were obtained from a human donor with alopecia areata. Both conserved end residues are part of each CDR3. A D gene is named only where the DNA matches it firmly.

CDR3: CASAQGNQPQHF
J: TRBJ1-5
D: NA
V: TRBV19
length: 12

CDR3: CASSLSNLTDTQYF
J: TRBJ2-3
D: NA
V: TRBV5-4
length: 14

CDR3: CACTIYSGNTIYF
J: TRBJ1-3
D: NA
V: TRBV30
length: 13

CDR3: CASSPYGQGGYEQYF
J: TRBJ2-7
D: TRBD1
V: TRBV18
length: 15

CDR3: CSATEQFF
J: TRBJ2-1
D: NA
V: TRBV20-1
length: 8

CDR3: CASSLGDRGNQPQHF
J: TRBJ1-5
D: TRBD1
V: TRBV5-6
length: 15

CDR3: CASSLFGQFYEQYF
J: TRBJ2-7
D: NA
V: TRBV5-6
length: 14

CDR3: CASSLSSSYNEQFF
J: TRBJ2-1
D: NA
V: TRBV7-9
length: 14

CDR3: CSVTRGAVEAFF
J: TRBJ1-1
D: NA
V: TRBV29-1
length: 12

CDR3: CASSIQGGNTGELFF
J: TRBJ2-2
D: NA
V: TRBV19
length: 15